This entry concerns a single T cell receptor (beta chain). Antigen specificity is unknown. Clones were read by immunoSEQ multiplex PCR, and TCRdb kept only the in-frame ones, dropping some. The data hold 5,100 or so clones, with more than 60% observed a single time. This sample stems from a study of neoadjuvant nivolumab and ipilimumab in lung cancer. Study-wide results and caveats: From pretherapy to surgery, tumor richness and clonality rose with dual therapy. Higher pretherapy blood TCR richness went with higher resected-tumor richness.

Sample: tumor tissue, taken after neoadjuvant nivolumab, alone or with ipilimumab, at or shortly before surgery. The receptor comes from an adult with non-small cell lung cancer.

In nucleotides, the CDR3 is TGTGCCAGCAGCTTAGTCGGGACTAGCGGGTACGAGCAGTACTTC. This translates into CASSLVGTSGYEQYF. The genes are TRBV7-2 and TRBJ2-7; 12 bases are a match to TRBD2. The V gene's germline CDR1 is SGHTA and CDR2 FQGNSA. The CDR3 sequence is 15 residues long. V lost 1 base and J lost 4; bases outside the gene matches: 2.